Each of the 21 T cell receptor beta chains below was sequenced from the same sample in a study of technical replicates of blood from a few donors. This table comes from immunoSEQ multiplex PCR, and its TCRdb copy is limited to in-frame clones, with some not included. This table holds tens of thousands of clones, over 85% found once. The material sequenced was T cells isolated from PBMCs. These receptors were taken from a human donor in good health.

This clone was seen a single time. The chain uses TRBV7-3 and TRBJ2-2; 9 nucleotides line up with TRBD2. Looked up from germline, CDR1 is SGHTA and CDR2 is FQGTGA. J lost 2 bases, V lost 0 bases, and 1 base had no gene match. The CDR3 is 16 amino acids. DNA of the CDR3: TGTGCCAGCAGCTTAACTAGCGGGGGCAACACCGGGGAGCTGTTTTTT. Its protein is CASSLTSGGNTGELFF.

With respect to this clone: At one end the junction does not follow the germline gene, possibly because of a read error. The J gene is TRBJ2-2, the V gene TRBV7-7; TRBD2 aligns across 11 bases. This CDR3 has 16 amino acids. CDR1 and CDR2 (germline): SSHAT, FNYEAQ (reference sequence). CDR3 sequence (DNA): TGTGCTAGCAGCCTAGTAGCGGGGGGGACCGCCGGGGAGCTGTTTTTT. This codes for CASSLVAGGTAGELFF.

The V gene is TRBV5-6, the J gene TRBJ2-5, with 11 bases that match TRBD1. The CDR3 covers 15 residues. The V gene end was trimmed by 4 bases and the J gene end by 4 bases; junction bases not matched to a gene: 6. In germline, CDR1 is SGHDT, CDR2 YYEEEE. The CDR3 region is CASSVWTGGGETQYF. The CDR3 bases are TGTGCCAGCAGCGTTTGGACAGGGGGCGGAGAGACCCAGTACTTC.

V usage is TRBV27 and J usage is TRBJ2-2, with 10 nucleotides matching TRBD1. Germline assignment: CDR1 MNHEY and CDR2 SMNVEV (reference sequence). Trimming cost V 8 bases and J 3 bases; bases outside gene matches: 6. CDR3 length: 15 residues. CDR3 in DNA: TGTGCCAGCGGCGACAGGGGGCCATACACCGGGGAGCTGTTTTTT. Amino acids: CASGDRGPYTGELFF.

This sequence joins TRBV6-6 and TRBJ2-7, with a possible D match to TRBD2 (5 bases). Trimming pared 5 bases from V and 2 bases from J, leaving 13 bases between. The CDR3 sequence is 14 residues long. Germline V gene data show CDR1 as MNHNY and CDR2 as SVGAGI (reference sequence). The CDR3 nucleotides are TGTGCCAGCAGTATCCGTAGGGAGCCCTACGAGCAGTACTTC. It codes for CASSIRREPYEQYF.

The rearrangement joins TRBV6-5 to TRBJ2-5; TRBD2 matches 7 bases. Germline values: CDR1 MNHEY, CDR2 SVGAGI. The ends lost 6 bases at V and 5 bases at J; junction bases unmatched: 12. The CDR3 runs to 15 residues. The CDR3 loop is CASSRTDGGYETQYF. In DNA, the CDR3 is TGTGCCAGCAGCCGGACTGACGGGGGGTACGAGACCCAGTACTTC.

The rearrangement joins TRBV5-1 to TRBJ1-2; 7 nucleotides match TRBD1. The CDR3 covers 13 residues. The V segment lost 4 bases and the J segment 7 bases; nucleotides outside the gene matches: 7. CDR1 and CDR2 from the germline V gene are SGHRS and YFSETQ. CDR3 in DNA: TGCGCCAGCAGCCCGACAGGGTCGGGTGGCTACACCTTC. As protein: CASSPTGSGGYTF.

The chain combines TRBV6-5 with TRBJ2-1; 10 bases are shared with TRBD2. Trimming cost V 5 bases and J 10 bases; bases outside gene matches: 8. CDR3 length equals 14 residues. Germline V CDR1 and CDR2: MNHEY, SVGAGI. CDR3 sequence reads: CASSPAGSGREQFF. The CDR3 DNA reads as TGTGCCAGCAGTCCCGCAGGTAGCGGGAGGGAGCAGTTCTTC.

The chain employs TRBV5-1 and TRBJ2-7, with TRBD1 matching over 9 bases. The junction had 5 bases not matched to a gene; V was cut back by 4 bases and J by 3 bases. The germline V gene encodes CDR1 SGHRS and CDR2 YFSETQ. The CDR3 covers 14 residues. As DNA, the CDR3 is TGCGCCAGCAGCAGAGACAGGGGGGACTACGAGCAGTACTTC. It yields the protein CASSRDRGDYEQYF.

The rearrangement links TRBV7-6 to TRBJ2-3, with a possible D match to TRBD1 (7 bases). The CDR3 contains 17 residues. The V gene lost 6 bases and the J gene lost 6 bases, with 25 bases spanning the gap. Germline V lookup: CDR1 SGHVS, CDR2 FNYEAQ. CDR3 in amino acids: CASRNRRDSPYGDTQYF. The CDR3 DNA follows: TGTGCCAGCAGGAATAGGCGGGACAGCCCTTACGGGGATACGCAGTATTTT.

J is TRBJ1-3 and V is TRBV18; 7 bases match TRBD1. This CDR3 spans 16 amino acids. Germline V gene sequence: CDR1 KGHSH, CDR2 LQKENI. V shed 3 bases and J 0 bases; nucleotides not matched to a gene: 5. The CDR3 DNA reads TGTGCCAGCTCACCTGCTTCAGGGGGCTCTGGAAACACCATATATTTT. Translation: CASSPASGGSGNTIYF. Based on the CDR3 plus reference TRBV18 and TRBJ1-3, the full variable domain is NAGVMQNPRHLVRRRGQEARLRCSPMKGHSHVYWYRQLPEEGLKFMVYLQKENIIDESGMPKERFSAEFPKEGPSILRIQQVVRGDSAAYFCASSPASGGSGNTIYFGEGSWLTVV.

The chain carries TRBV7-9 and TRBJ1-5, with 7 bases identical to TRBD1. Germline V gene lookup returns CDR1 SEHNR and CDR2 FQNEAQ (reference sequence). The J segment lost 6 bases and the V segment lost 5 bases, leaving 10 bases of the junction unmatched. CDR3 length: 15 residues. This chain's CDR3 is CASSRTGEVGQPQHF. CDR3 DNA: TGTGCCAGCAGCCGTACAGGGGAGGTCGGTCAGCCCCAGCATTTT.

The V gene is TRBV25-1, the J gene TRBJ1-4, with D possibly matching TRBD1 (6 bases). The CDR3 length is 15 residues. V gave up 6 bases and J gave up 8 bases, with 19 bases separating them. The germline CDR1 and CDR2 sequences are MGHDK and SYGVNS. This CDR3 is CASSSAGTLREKLFF. The CDR3 coding sequence is TGTGCCAGCAGCTCGGCCGGGACATTACGGGAAAAACTGTTTTTT.

The chain uses TRBV2 and TRBJ2-2; tentatively, D is TRBD1 (5 bases). Germline V gives CDR1 SNHLY, CDR2 FYNNEI. Trimming stripped 8 bases from V and 1 base from J, with 8 bases between. The CDR3 contains 13 residues. CDR3 nucleotide sequence: TGTGCCAGCGAACAGGAGAACACCGGGGAGCTGTTTTTT. It is translated as CASEQENTGELFF.

The V call is TRBV7-9, the J call TRBJ2-7, with 8 bases aligning to TRBD1. CDR3 size: 14 residues. Unmatched junction bases numbered 5, after V lost 2 bases and J lost 5 bases. CDR1 is SEHNR and CDR2 is FQNEAQ in the germline V gene (reference sequence). The CDR3 sequence: CASSLQTGVNEQYF. CDR3 coding DNA: TGTGCCAGCAGCTTACAGACAGGGGTCAACGAGCAGTACTTC.

In DNA, the CDR3 is TGTGCCAGCAGTGCTGGGCCGTCTAATGAAAAACTGTTTTTT. Residues: CASSAGPSNEKLFF. The V gene is TRBV2, the J gene TRBJ1-4; D is ambiguous. This CDR3 has 14 residues. Trimming removed 4 bases at V and 3 bases at J, with 9 bases between. Germline assignment: CDR1 SNHLY and CDR2 FYNNEI.

The chain couples TRBV9 to TRBJ1-2; TRBD1 matches at 9 bases. Germline lookup yields CDR1 SGDLS and CDR2 YYNGEE. This CDR3 has 17 amino acids. Losses at the gene ends were 4 bases for V and 1 base for J; bases not matched to a gene: 11. This chain's CDR3 is CASSTQPGTGLNYGYTF. The CDR3 region has the DNA TGTGCCAGCAGCACACAGCCTGGGACAGGGCTTAACTATGGCTACACCTTC.

The chain recombines TRBV28 with TRBJ2-7, with D tentatively TRBD2 (6 bases). Germline V gives CDR1 MDHEN, CDR2 SYDVKM. The V and J ends lost 11 bases and 3 bases respectively, with 17 bases between them. The CDR3 spans 13 residues. CDR3 coding DNA: TGTGCCGTCGCGGGGTCTCCTTACTACGAGCAGTACTTC. This encodes CAVAGSPYYEQYF. The entire variable domain, with the rest obtained from reference TRBV28 and TRBJ2-7, is as follows: DVKVTQSSRYLVKRTGEKVFLECVQDMDHENMFWYRQDPGLGLRLIYFSYDVKMKEKGDIPEGYSVSREKKERFSLILESASTNQTSMYLCAVAGSPYYEQYFGPGTRLTVT.

The CDR3, as DNA: TGTGCCAGTCGGTGGGGGCAGGGTGAGCAGTTCTTC. This codes for CASRWGQGEQFF. This chain connects TRBV7-9 to TRBJ2-1; D is perhaps TRBD1 (6 bases). Trimming stripped 9 bases from V and 9 bases from J, with 15 bases between. Germline CDR1 and CDR2: SEHNR and FQNEAQ (reference sequence). CDR3 size: 12 residues.

V is TRBV7-9 and J is TRBJ2-3, with 8 nucleotides matching TRBD1. Trimming removed 1 base from V and 4 bases from J; junction bases left unmatched: 4. This CDR3 has 15 residues. Germline lookup yields CDR1 SEHNR and CDR2 FQNEAQ (reference sequence). The CDR3 loop reads CASSLVLTGADTQYF. The CDR3, as DNA: TGTGCCAGCAGCTTAGTTTTGACAGGGGCAGATACGCAGTATTTT.

The V call is TRBV6-4, the J call TRBJ2-3, with 7 bases fitting TRBD2. Losses at the gene ends were 7 bases for V and 1 base for J; bases not matched to a gene: 8. This CDR3 comprises 15 residues. In germline, CDR1 is MRHNA, CDR2 SNTAGT. The CDR3 DNA reads TGTGCCAGCACCCATGAGGCGGGGGGCACAGATACGCAGTATTTT. It is translated as CASTHEAGGTDTQYF.